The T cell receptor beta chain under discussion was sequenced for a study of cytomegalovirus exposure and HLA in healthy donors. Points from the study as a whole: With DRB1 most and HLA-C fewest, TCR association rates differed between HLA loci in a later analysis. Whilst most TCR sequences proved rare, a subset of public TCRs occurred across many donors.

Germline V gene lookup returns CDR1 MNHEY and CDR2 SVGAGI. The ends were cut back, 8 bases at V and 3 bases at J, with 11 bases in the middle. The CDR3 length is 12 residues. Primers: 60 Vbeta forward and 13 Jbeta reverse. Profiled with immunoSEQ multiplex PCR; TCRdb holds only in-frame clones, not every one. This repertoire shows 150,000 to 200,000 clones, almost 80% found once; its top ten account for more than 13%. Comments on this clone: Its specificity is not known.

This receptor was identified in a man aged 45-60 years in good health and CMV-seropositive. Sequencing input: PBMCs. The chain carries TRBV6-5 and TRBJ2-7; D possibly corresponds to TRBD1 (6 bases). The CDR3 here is CASRRGSYEQYF. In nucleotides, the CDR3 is TGTGCCAGCCGCAGGGGAAGCTACGAGCAGTACTTC.